One and the same sample provided the 17 T cell receptor beta chains below, sequenced in a study of early T cells in non-severe SARS-CoV-2 infection. TCRdb processed the 5' RACE reads anew with MiXCR; each CDR3 protein has one entry. The table lists fewer than 90,000 distinct CDR3 sequences, around 15% of them singletons. The sequencing input was whole blood. Source of these receptors: an adult who was a healthcare worker with PCR-confirmed SARS-CoV-2 infection or an uninfected control (not recorded which).

This chain links TRBV20-1 with TRBJ2-7, with a tentative D call TRBD2 (5 bases). The CDR3 extends over 12 amino acids. Germline CDR1 and CDR2: DFQATT and SNEGSKA (reference sequence). Deletions cut 1 base from V and 3 bases from J, with 7 bases between. The CDR3 DNA follows: TGCAGTGCTAGAGGGGGAGACTACGAGCAGTACTTC. Its translation is CSARGGDYEQYF.

This clonotype appeared a few times. At one of its ends the junction is not consistent with the germline gene, which may arise from a read error. The rearrangement links TRBV7-9 to TRBJ2-1, with TRBD1 as a possible D gene (6 bases). Per germline, CDR1 SEHNR and CDR2 FQNEAQ (reference sequence). The CDR3 extends over 17 amino acids. CDR3 sequence (DNA): TGTGCCAGCTCCCAACATGGGGGCGTCGTCTCCTACAATGAGCGGTTCTTC. The encoded protein is CASSQHGGVVSYNERFF.

The chain combines TRBV29-1 with TRBJ2-3; TRBD2 might be the D (6 bases). The CDR3 has 13 residues. The V end lost 3 bases, the J end lost 6 bases, and 13 bases lay between the germline ends. Germline CDR1 reads SQVTM; CDR2 reads ANQGSEA. CDR3 bases: TGCAGCGTTGATGCGGGGTCCACTGATACGCAGTATTTT. Protein product: CSVDAGSTDTQYF.

V gene TRBV5-5 combines with J gene TRBJ1-6, with TRBD1 identical over 7 bases. Looked up from germline, CDR1 is SGHKS and CDR2 is YYEKEE (reference sequence). The CDR3 spans 16 residues. Unmatched junction bases numbered 11, after V lost 6 bases and J lost 5 bases. The CDR3 reads CASNTAGGTDNSPLHF. Written as DNA, the CDR3 is TGTGCCAGCAATACCGCAGGGGGTACTGATAATTCACCCCTCCACTTT.

CDR3 amino acids: CASSQGGREAFF. CDR3 coding DNA: TGTGCCAGCAGCCAAGGGGGGCGGGAAGCTTTCTTT. V is TRBV3-1 and J is TRBJ1-1; weak D call: TRBD1 (6 bases). The germline CDR1 and CDR2 sequences are LGHDT and YNNKEL (reference sequence). V lost 1 base to trimming and J lost 8 bases, with 8 bases between them. CDR3 length: 12 amino acids.

This clonotype showed up just a few times. The chain employs TRBV6-6 and TRBJ2-3; D gene uncertain. The germline V and J ends were trimmed by 0 bases and 5 bases, with 9 bases remaining between them. This CDR3 region has 14 residues. Germline CDR1 and CDR2: MNHNY and SVGAGI (reference sequence). The CDR3 here is CASSYSGVGDTQYF. The CDR3 coding sequence is TGTGCCAGCAGTTACTCTGGAGTTGGAGATACGCAGTATTTT.

The sample holds a few counts of this clonotype. The rearrangement uses TRBV12-3 or TRBV12-4 and TRBJ2-7, with TRBD1 matching 9 bases. After removal of 2 bases from V and 3 bases from J, the junction contained 2 bases not matched to a gene. The CDR3 spans 14 residues. DNA for the CDR3: TGTGCCAGCAGTTTATGGGACAGGGACTACGAGCAGTACTTC. Its protein product is CASSLWDRDYEQYF.

This rearrangement joins TRBV3-1 to TRBJ1-2; D remains unclear. Per germline, CDR1 LGHDT and CDR2 YNNKEL (reference sequence). This CDR3 is 14 amino acids long. Between the trimmed V and J ends, which lost 0 bases and 4 bases, there was a span of 9 bases. The CDR3 DNA follows: TGTGCCAGCAGCCAAGATCCGGTCTCCTATGGCTACACCTTC. Its protein is CASSQDPVSYGYTF.

With respect to this clonotype: One end of the junction varies from germline; a read error may be responsible. The V and J genes are TRBV28 and TRBJ2-7; D unresolved. Germline V lookup: CDR1 MDHEN, CDR2 SYDVKM. The CDR3 covers 11 residues. The CDR3 spells CASSFGQRAVF. In DNA, the CDR3 is TGTGCCAGCAGTTTTGGGCAGCGTGCGGTTTTC.

This clonotype has just a few counts. The chain has TRBV7-2 and TRBJ2-3; D perhaps matches TRBD1 (5 bases). The length of the CDR3 is 15 residues. V lost 1 base to trimming and J lost 1 base, with 9 bases between them. CDR1 and CDR2 (germline): SGHTA, FQGNSA. CDR3 residues: CASSLVVGGTDTQYF. CDR3 in DNA: TGTGCCAGCAGCTTAGTAGTAGGGGGCACAGATACGCAGTATTTT. The full variable domain, its missing parts supplied by reference TRBV7-2 and TRBJ2-3, is GAGVSQSPSNKVTEKGKDVELRCDPISGHTALYWYRQSLGQGLEFLIYFQGNSAPDKSGLPSDRFSAERTGGSVSTLTIQRTQQEDSAVYLCASSLVVGGTDTQYFGPGTRLTVL.

This sequence joins TRBV4-3 and TRBJ1-3, with D unclear. The CDR3 is 14 amino acids. V was trimmed by 0 bases and J by 7 bases, leaving 10 bases between them. The germline V gene has CDR1 LGHNA and CDR2 YSLEER. This CDR3 is CASSQEGGGNTIYF. The CDR3 DNA follows: TGCGCCAGCAGCCAAGAAGGTGGCGGGAACACCATATATTTT.

The sample holds a few counts of this clonotype. The chain links TRBV20-1 to TRBJ1-1; D might be TRBD1 (6 bases). The CDR3 totals 14 residues. The V end was cut by 3 bases, the J end by 4 bases, with 15 bases between. Germline V gene lookup returns CDR1 DFQATT and CDR2 SNEGSKA (reference sequence). CDR3: CSASPAEGGTEAFF. DNA of the CDR3: TGCAGTGCTAGTCCCGCCGAAGGGGGCACTGAAGCTTTCTTT.

This chain uses TRBV28 with TRBJ2-2; D tentatively fits TRBD1 or TRBD2 (6 bases each). The V gene lost 5 bases and the J gene lost 1 base, with 14 bases spanning the gap. Germline V gene sequence: CDR1 MDHEN, CDR2 SYDVKM. The CDR3 has 16 amino acids. The CDR3, as DNA: TGTGCCAGCAGTCACGGGGGCTCGAAGAACACCGGGGAGCTGTTTTTT. It yields the protein CASSHGGSKNTGELFF.

This clonotype has only a few counts. This chain connects TRBV21-1 to TRBJ1-2; whether TRBD1, the table's D call, matches the DNA was not checked. TRBV21-1 is marked as a pseudogene. This CDR3 has 15 residues. The CDR3, as DNA: TGTGCCAGCCCAAGGGGGGACAGGGACTACAATGGCTACACCTTC. Amino acid sequence: CASPRGDRDYNGYTF.

This clonotype was picked up a small number of times. The J gene is TRBJ1-2, the V gene TRBV19; possible D gene TRBD1, 6 bases. The CDR3 runs to 16 residues. The V end was cut by 3 bases, the J end by 0 bases, with 14 bases between. Germline V gene sequence: CDR1 LNHDA, CDR2 SQIVND (reference sequence). This CDR3 is CASSMLLGTPNYGYTF. The CDR3 DNA follows: TGTGCCAGTAGTATGTTACTCGGGACACCTAACTATGGCTACACCTTC.

This clonotype was seen more than once but under ten times. The V call is TRBV7-8, the J call TRBJ2-1, with 7 positions matching TRBD2. This CDR3 has 17 residues. V lost 2 bases, J lost 0 bases, and 7 bases stayed unmatched. CDR1 SGHVS and CDR2 FQNEAQ come from the germline V gene. CDR3 amino acids: CASSLTQRGYSYNEQFF. In DNA, the CDR3 is TGTGCCAGCAGCTTAACTCAGCGGGGTTACTCCTACAATGAGCAGTTCTTC.

This clonotype was picked up many times. V and J are TRBV11-2 and TRBJ2-1; D possibly corresponds to TRBD2 (5 bases). This CDR3 has 15 amino acids. Deletions cut 4 bases from V and 5 bases from J, with 15 bases between. Germline CDR1 SGHAT, CDR2 FQNNGV. The CDR3 nucleotides read TGTGCCAGCAGCTCAGCCCGGGAACACCACAATGAGCAGTTCTTC. Translation gives CASSSAREHHNEQFF.